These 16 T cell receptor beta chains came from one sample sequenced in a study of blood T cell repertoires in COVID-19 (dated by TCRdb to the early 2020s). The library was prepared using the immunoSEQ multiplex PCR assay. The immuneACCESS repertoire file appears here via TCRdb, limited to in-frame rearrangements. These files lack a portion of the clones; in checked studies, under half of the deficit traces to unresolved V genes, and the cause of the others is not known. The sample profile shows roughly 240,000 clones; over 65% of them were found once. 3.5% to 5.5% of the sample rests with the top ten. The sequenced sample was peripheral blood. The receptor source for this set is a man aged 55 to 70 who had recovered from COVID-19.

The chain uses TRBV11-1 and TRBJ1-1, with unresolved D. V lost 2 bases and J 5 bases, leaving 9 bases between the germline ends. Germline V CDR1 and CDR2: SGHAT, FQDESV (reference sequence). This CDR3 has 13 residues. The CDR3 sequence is CASSLRGWTEAFF. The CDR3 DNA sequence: TGTGCCAGCAGCTTAAGAGGTTGGACTGAAGCTTTCTTT.

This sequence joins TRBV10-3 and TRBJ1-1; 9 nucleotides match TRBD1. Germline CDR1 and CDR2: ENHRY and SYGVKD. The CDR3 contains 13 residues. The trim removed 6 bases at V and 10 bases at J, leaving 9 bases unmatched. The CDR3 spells CAISEDRGDVAFF. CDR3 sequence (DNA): TGTGCCATCAGCGAGGACAGGGGTGATGTAGCTTTCTTT.

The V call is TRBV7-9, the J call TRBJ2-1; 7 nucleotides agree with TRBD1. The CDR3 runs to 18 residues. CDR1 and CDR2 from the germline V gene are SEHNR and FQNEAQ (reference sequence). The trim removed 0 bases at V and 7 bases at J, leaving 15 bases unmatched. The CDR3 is CASSLALGQPDPNNEQFF. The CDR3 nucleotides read TGTGCCAGCAGCTTAGCTTTGGGACAGCCTGATCCTAATAATGAGCAGTTCTTC.

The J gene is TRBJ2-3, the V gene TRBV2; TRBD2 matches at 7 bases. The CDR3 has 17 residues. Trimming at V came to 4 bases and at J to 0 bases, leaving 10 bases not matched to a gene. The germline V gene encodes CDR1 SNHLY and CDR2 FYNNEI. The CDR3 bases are TGTGCCAGCAGTGGCACGTCGGGGGGTACTAGCACAGATACGCAGTATTTT. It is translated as CASSGTSGGTSTDTQYF.

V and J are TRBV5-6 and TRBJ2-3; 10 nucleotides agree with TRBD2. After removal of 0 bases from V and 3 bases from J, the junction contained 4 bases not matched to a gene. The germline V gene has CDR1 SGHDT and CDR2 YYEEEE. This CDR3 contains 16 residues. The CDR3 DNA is TGTGCCAGCAGCTTGGGGCCTAGCGGGAGAACAGATACGCAGTATTTT. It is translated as CASSLGPSGRTDTQYF.

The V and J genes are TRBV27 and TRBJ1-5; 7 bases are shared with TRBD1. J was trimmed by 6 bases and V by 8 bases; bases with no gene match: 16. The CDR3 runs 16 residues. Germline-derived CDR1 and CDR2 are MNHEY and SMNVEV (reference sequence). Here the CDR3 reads CASRRDSNLLGQPQHF. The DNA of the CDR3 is TGTGCCAGCCGTCGGGACAGTAACCTTTTGGGTCAGCCCCAGCATTTT.

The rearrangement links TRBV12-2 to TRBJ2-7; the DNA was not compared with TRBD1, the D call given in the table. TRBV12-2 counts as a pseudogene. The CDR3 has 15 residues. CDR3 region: CASRPPGQKSYEQYF. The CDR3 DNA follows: TGTGCAAGTCGCCCCCCGGGACAGAAATCCTACGAGCAGTACTTC.

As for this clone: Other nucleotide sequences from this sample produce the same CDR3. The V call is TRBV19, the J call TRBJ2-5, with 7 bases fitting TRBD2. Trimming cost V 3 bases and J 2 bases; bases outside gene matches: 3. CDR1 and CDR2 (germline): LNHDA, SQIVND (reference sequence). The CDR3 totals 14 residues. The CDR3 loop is CASSIGAGQETQYF. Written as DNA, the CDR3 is TGTGCCAGTAGTATCGGAGCGGGACAAGAGACCCAGTACTTC. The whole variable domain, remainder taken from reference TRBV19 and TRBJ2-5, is DGGITQSPKYLFRKEGQNVTLSCEQNLNHDAMYWYRQDPGQGLRLIYYSQIVNDFQKGDIAEGYSVSREKKESFPLTVTSAQKNPTAFYLCASSIGAGQETQYFGPGTRLLVL.

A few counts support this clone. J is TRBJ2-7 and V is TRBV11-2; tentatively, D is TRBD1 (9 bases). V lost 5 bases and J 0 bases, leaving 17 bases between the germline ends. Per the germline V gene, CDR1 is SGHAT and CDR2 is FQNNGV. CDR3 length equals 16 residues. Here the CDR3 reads CASSPGGTGSSYEQYF. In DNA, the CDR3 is TGTGCCAGCAGCCCGGGGGGGACAGGGAGCTCCTACGAGCAGTACTTC.

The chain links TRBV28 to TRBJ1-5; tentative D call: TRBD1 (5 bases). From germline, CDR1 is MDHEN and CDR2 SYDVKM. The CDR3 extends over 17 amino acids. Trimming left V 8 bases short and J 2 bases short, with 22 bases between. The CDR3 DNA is TGTGCCAGCCGTGGGACTCTCCTCTATCGGGGCAATCAGCCCCAGCATTTT. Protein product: CASRGTLLYRGNQPQHF.

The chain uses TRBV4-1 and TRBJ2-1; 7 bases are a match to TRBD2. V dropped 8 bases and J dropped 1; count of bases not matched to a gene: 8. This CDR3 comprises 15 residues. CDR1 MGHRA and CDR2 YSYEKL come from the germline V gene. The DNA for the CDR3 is TGCGCCAGCGGGGCGGGAGTGATGTCCTACAATGAGCAGTTCTTC. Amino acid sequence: CASGAGVMSYNEQFF.

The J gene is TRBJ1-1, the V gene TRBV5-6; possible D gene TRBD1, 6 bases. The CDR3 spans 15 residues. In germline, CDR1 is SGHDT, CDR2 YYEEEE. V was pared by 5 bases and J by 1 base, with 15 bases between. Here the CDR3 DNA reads TGTGCCAGCAGGGAAGCGGGGGGGCCGAACACTGAAGCTTTCTTT. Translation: CASREAGGPNTEAFF.

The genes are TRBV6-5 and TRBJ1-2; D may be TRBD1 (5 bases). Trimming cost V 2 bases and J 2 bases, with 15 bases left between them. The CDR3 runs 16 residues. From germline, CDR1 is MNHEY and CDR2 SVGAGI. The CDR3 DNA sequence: TGTGCCAGCAGTTACGTCGGTGGGCGACAGAACTATGGCTACACCTTC. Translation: CASSYVGGRQNYGYTF.

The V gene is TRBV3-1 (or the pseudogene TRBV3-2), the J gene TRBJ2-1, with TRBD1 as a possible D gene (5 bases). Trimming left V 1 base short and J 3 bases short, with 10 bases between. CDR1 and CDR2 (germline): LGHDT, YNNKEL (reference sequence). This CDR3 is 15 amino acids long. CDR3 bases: TGTGCCAGCAGCCAAGGAGCTAGGGGCTACAATGAGCAGTTCTTC. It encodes CASSQGARGYNEQFF.

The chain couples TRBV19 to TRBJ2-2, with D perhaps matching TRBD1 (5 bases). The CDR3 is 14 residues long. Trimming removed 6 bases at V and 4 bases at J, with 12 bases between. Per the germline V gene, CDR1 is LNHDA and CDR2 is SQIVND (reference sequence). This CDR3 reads CASRPRQFTGELFF. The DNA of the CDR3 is TGTGCCAGTAGACCCCGACAGTTCACCGGGGAGCTGTTTTTT.

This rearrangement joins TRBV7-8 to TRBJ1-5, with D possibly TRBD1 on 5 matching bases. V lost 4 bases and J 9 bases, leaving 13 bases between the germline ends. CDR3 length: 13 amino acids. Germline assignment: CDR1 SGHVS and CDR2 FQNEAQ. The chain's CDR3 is CASSSPGGSPQHF. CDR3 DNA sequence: TGTGCCAGCAGCTCTCCGGGGGGATCGCCCCAGCATTTT. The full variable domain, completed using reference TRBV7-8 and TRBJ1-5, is GAGVSQSPRYKVAKRGQDVALRCDPISGHVSLFWYQQALGQGPEFLTYFQNEAQLDKSGLPSDRFFAERPEGSVSTLKIQRTQQEDSAVYLCASSSPGGSPQHFGDGTRLSIL.